This is a list of T cell receptor beta chains from one sample in a study of T cell responses to AZD1222 COVID-19 vaccine. Clones were read by immunoSEQ multiplex PCR, and TCRdb kept only the in-frame ones, dropping some. The sample shows 110,000 or so clones, roughly 90% of them seen only once. The sequencing here drew on peripheral blood, taken 28 days after the second AZD1222 dose. These receptors were taken from an adult who received the AZD1222 COVID-19 vaccine. The CDR3 runs from the conserved cysteine through the conserved F or W. The D gene is left open where the match is weak. Clone sizes are given selectively: once, few, many, or a class where the clone is expanded.

V gene,D gene,clone size,J gene,CDR3 DNA,CDR3 protein
TRBV5-4,-,-,TRBJ2-7,TGTGCCAGCAGCAGCTTTACGCGTCCCGAGCAGTACTTC,CASSSFTRPEQYF
TRBV19,TRBD2,-,TRBJ2-1,TGTGCCAGTAGTATAGGGTCTAGCGGGGTCCCCCATGAGCAGTTCTTC,CASSIGSSGVPHEQFF
TRBV6-5,-,few,TRBJ2-5,TGTGCCAGCAGTTACGTACAGGGCGGGCAGACCCAGTACTTC,CASSYVQGGQTQYF
TRBV7-9,-,-,TRBJ2-7,TGTGCCAGCAGCCCCCTGCGGGCAGCTTCCTACGAGCAGTACTTC,CASSPLRAASYEQYF
TRBV6-2/TRBV6-3,-,-,TRBJ2-7,TGTGCCAGCAGTCTTTCCACGGGGGGCCCCTACGAGCAGTACTTC,CASSLSTGGPYEQYF
TRBV7-8,-,-,TRBJ1-5,TGTGCCAGCAGCTTAGAATGGGGGATCGATCAGCCCCAGCATTTT,CASSLEWGIDQPQHF
TRBV6-1,-,few,TRBJ2-7,TGTGCCAGCAGTGAATCACTGACAGGCTCCTACGAGCAGTACTTC,CASSESLTGSYEQYF
TRBV30,TRBD2,-,TRBJ2-2,TGTGCCTGGAGTGACGTTAGCGGGAAAGGGAACACCGGGGAGCTGTTTTTT,CAWSDVSGKGNTGELFF
TRBV5-1,-,few,TRBJ1-5,TGCGCCAGCAGCTTGGCACCGGGTCAGCCCCAGCATTTT,CASSLAPGQPQHF
TRBV7-2,TRBD2,-,TRBJ2-1,TGTGCCAGCAGCTGGGGGGGCTACAATGAGCAGTTCTTC,CASSWGGYNEQFF
TRBV24-1,-,-,TRBJ2-1,TGTGCCACGGGACAATACAATGAGCAGTTCTTC,CATGQYNEQFF
TRBV30,-,-,TRBJ2-2,TGTGCCTGGAGTGAATGGGGACTGAGCACCGGGGAGCTGTTTTTT,CAWSEWGLSTGELFF
TRBV11-2,TRBD1,-,TRBJ2-7,TGTGCCAGCAGCCCCGATCGGACAGGAGGCTACGAGCAGTACTTC,CASSPDRTGGYEQYF
TRBV18,TRBD1,-,TRBJ2-7,TGTGCCAGCTCACCGAGACAGGGGACCTACGAGCAGTACTTC,CASSPRQGTYEQYF
TRBV11-2,-,-,TRBJ1-1,TGTGCCAGCAGCTTAGTGCGGGTGAACACTGAAGCTTTCTTT,CASSLVRVNTEAFF
TRBV19,TRBD1,-,TRBJ1-1,TGTGCCAGTGGGGGGGACAGGACCACTGAAGCTTTCTTT,CASGGDRTTEAFF
TRBV19,TRBD1,-,TRBJ1-6,TGTGCCAGTGACACCCGCCGGGACAGGGCACCTAGCTCCTATAATTCACCCCTCCACTTT,CASDTRRDRAPSSYNSPLHF
TRBV6-2/TRBV6-3,-,-,TRBJ2-7,TGTGCCAGCAGCTGGGGACAACCAGTCTACGAGCAGTACTTC,CASSWGQPVYEQYF
TRBV11-2,-,-,TRBJ2-5,TGTGCCAGCAGACGGACTCAAGGGGAGTACTTC,CASRRTQGEYF
TRBV7-2,TRBD1,-,TRBJ2-5,TGTGCCAGCAGCTGGAGAGGGGGACAGGGGGCAGGGGAGACCCAGTACTTC,CASSWRGGQGAGETQYF
TRBV4-1,TRBD1,-,TRBJ1-5,TGCGCCAGCAGCCAAGAGAAGGGGGCGGCGGGCCAGCCCCAGCATTTT,CASSQEKGAAGQPQHF
TRBV7-2,TRBD2,once,TRBJ2-7,TGTGCCAGCAGCTTAGGACAAGCGGGGGGGCCGGGTTACGAGCAGTACTTC,CASSLGQAGGPGYEQYF
TRBV9,-,-,TRBJ1-2,TGTGCCAGCAGCGGGGCCCCTTCGGGCTACACCTTC,CASSGAPSGYTF
TRBV18,TRBD1,-,TRBJ1-5,TGTGCCAGCTCAAGACAGGGAAATCAGCCCCAGCATTTT,CASSRQGNQPQHF
TRBV9,TRBD1,-,TRBJ1-2,TGTGCCAGCAGCGTAGAGGGGGCCGCGCCCTATGGCTACACCTTC,CASSVEGAAPYGYTF
TRBV30,-,-,TRBJ2-7,TGTGCCTGGTCCCTTGGCGTTGGGTACGAGCAGTACTTC,CAWSLGVGYEQYF
TRBV15,-,-,TRBJ1-1,TGTGCCACCAGCCCAAGAGTCGGGGGGGGCACTGAAGCTTTCTTT,CATSPRVGGGTEAFF
TRBV9,-,-,TRBJ2-1,TGTGCCAGCAGCCCTCTAGCATCTTCCCCCAATGAGCAGTTCTTC,CASSPLASSPNEQFF
TRBV28,-,-,TRBJ1-1,TGTGCCTCGACGACCTCAAACACTGAAGCTTTCTTT,CASTTSNTEAFF
TRBV2,-,once,TRBJ1-2,TGTGCCAGCAGTGAAAGTCAGGCCACTAACTATGGCTACACCTTC,CASSESQATNYGYTF
TRBV6-2/TRBV6-3,-,-,TRBJ2-2,TGTGCCAGCAGTTACAGGGGGGGCCCCGGGGAGCTGTTTTTT,CASSYRGGPGELFF
TRBV13,TRBD2,once,TRBJ2-3,TGTGCCAGCAGCTTCTCACCGGGACTAGCGGGAGGGACAGATACGCAGTATTTT,CASSFSPGLAGGTDTQYF
TRBV21-1,-,-,TRBJ2-1,TGTGCCAGCAGCAAAGCGCGGAGGAGACTAGCGGCCTACAATGAGCAGTTCTTC,CASSKARRRLAAYNEQFF
TRBV11-1,-,-,TRBJ2-7,TGTGCCAGCAGCTTCCGATCCCCTGGGAACGAGCAGTACTTC,CASSFRSPGNEQYF
TRBV5-5,-,few,TRBJ1-6,TGTGCCAGCAGCTTGGTGGCGGGGGTGAATAATTCACCCCTCCACTTT,CASSLVAGVNNSPLHF
TRBV6-5,TRBD1,-,TRBJ2-7,TGTGCCAGCAGTTCGGACAGGGGAGGCGAGCAGTACTTC,CASSSDRGGEQYF
TRBV19,TRBD2,-,TRBJ2-1,TGTGCCACAGGGACTAGCGGGAGTGGGTACAATGAGCAGTTCTTC,CATGTSGSGYNEQFF
TRBV7-2,TRBD1,-,TRBJ2-7,TGTGCCAGCAGCTTAATTCGGGACAGCTCCTACGAGCAGTACTTC,CASSLIRDSSYEQYF
TRBV7-2,TRBD1,-,TRBJ2-6,TGTGCCAGCAGCTTAGCCCGGACAGGGTCTGGGGCCAACGTCCTGACTTTC,CASSLARTGSGANVLTF
TRBV10-3,-,-,TRBJ2-2,TGTGCCATCAGTAAGAAACCACAGGGGAACACCGGGGAGCTGTTTTTT,CAISKKPQGNTGELFF
TRBV7-9,-,-,TRBJ2-7,TGTGCCAGCAGCCTGGACCTGTACGAGCAGTACTTC,CASSLDLYEQYF
TRBV9,-,-,TRBJ2-3,TGTGCCAGCAGCGTAGGTGGGGCGGGATATTTGAGCACAGATACGCAGTATTTT,CASSVGGAGYLSTDTQYF
TRBV3-1/TRBV3-2,-,-,TRBJ2-7,TGTGCCAGCAGCCCTCCAGAGGGGACCTCCTACGAGCAGTACTTC,CASSPPEGTSYEQYF